A selection of T cell receptor beta chains follows, all from one sample in a study of shared clonotypes between healthy human individuals. Produced via immunoSEQ multiplex PCR; TCRdb's table is partial and in-frame only. The sample yields fewer than 700,000 clones, approximately 95% seen once. The specimen sequenced was naive CD8+ T cells sorted from blood. These receptors all come from a woman in her twenties or thirties in good health. Each CDR3 is given with its conserved first and last residue.

v_call: TRBV7-9; j_call: TRBJ1-4; cdr3_aa: CASRSGGEKLFF
v_call: TRBV27; j_call: TRBJ2-5; cdr3_aa: CASSLSPRVGEFQQETQYF
v_call: TRBV4-1; j_call: TRBJ2-5; cdr3_aa: CASSQDLSGWQTQYF
v_call: TRBV28; j_call: TRBJ1-1; cdr3_aa: CASSLTRVDTEAFF
v_call: TRBV27; j_call: TRBJ2-2; cdr3_aa: CASSDRLATNTGELFF
v_call: TRBV5-4; j_call: TRBJ2-7; cdr3_aa: CASSSGLAGVGEQYF
v_call: TRBV2; j_call: TRBJ2-7; cdr3_aa: CASSEGLAGVYEQYF
v_call: TRBV7-9; j_call: TRBJ2-7; cdr3_aa: CASSHPSSDRVYEQYF
v_call: TRBV5-4; j_call: TRBJ1-6; cdr3_aa: CASSSTVSNSPLHF
v_call: TRBV5-4; j_call: TRBJ2-2; cdr3_aa: CAGVEEAGELFF
v_call: TRBV9; j_call: TRBJ2-1; cdr3_aa: CASSARGGDEQFF
v_call: TRBV27; j_call: TRBJ2-1; cdr3_aa: CASSQRLAYNEQFF
v_call: TRBV23-1; j_call: TRBJ2-1; cdr3_aa: CASSQSSGGTRYNEQFF
v_call: TRBV29-1; j_call: TRBJ2-1; cdr3_aa: CSVQNTNYNEQFF
v_call: TRBV27; j_call: TRBJ2-7; cdr3_aa: CASRTGMGEQYF
v_call: TRBV9; j_call: TRBJ1-1; cdr3_aa: CASSVEGGVGGDTEAFF
v_call: TRBV2; j_call: TRBJ2-7; cdr3_aa: CASSEGNEQYF
v_call: TRBV5-1; j_call: TRBJ2-7; cdr3_aa: CASSSPGYEQYF
v_call: TRBV20-1; j_call: TRBJ1-1; cdr3_aa: CSGSEAFF
v_call: TRBV5-4; j_call: TRBJ1-1; cdr3_aa: CASSFRGMNTEAFF
v_call: TRBV4-2; j_call: TRBJ2-1; cdr3_aa: CASSQTPRLAGDEQFF
v_call: TRBV5-4; j_call: TRBJ2-7; cdr3_aa: CASSPALAAESLPGYEQYF
v_call: TRBV13; j_call: TRBJ2-5; cdr3_aa: CASSFSGGGVETQYF